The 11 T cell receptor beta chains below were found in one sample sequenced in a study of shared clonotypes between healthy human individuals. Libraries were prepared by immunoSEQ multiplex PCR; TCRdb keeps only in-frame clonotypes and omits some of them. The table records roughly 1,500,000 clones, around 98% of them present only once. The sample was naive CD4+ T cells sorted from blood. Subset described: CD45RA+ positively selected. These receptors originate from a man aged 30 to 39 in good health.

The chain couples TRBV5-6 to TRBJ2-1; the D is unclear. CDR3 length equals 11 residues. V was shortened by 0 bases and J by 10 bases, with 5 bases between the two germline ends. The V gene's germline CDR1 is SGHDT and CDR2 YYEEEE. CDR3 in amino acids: CASSLAAEQFF. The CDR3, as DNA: TGTGCCAGCAGCTTGGCCGCGGAGCAGTTCTTC.

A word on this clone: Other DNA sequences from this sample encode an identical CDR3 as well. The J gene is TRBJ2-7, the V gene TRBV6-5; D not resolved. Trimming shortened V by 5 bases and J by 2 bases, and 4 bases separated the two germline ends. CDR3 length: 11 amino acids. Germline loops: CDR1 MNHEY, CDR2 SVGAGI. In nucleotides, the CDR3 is TGTGCCAGCAGTCGGGCCTACGAGCAGTACTTC. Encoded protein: CASSRAYEQYF.

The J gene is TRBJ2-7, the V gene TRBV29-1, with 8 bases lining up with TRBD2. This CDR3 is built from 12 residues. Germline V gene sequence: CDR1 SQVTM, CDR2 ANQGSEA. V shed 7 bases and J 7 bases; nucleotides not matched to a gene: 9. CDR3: CSAGLVSGEQYF. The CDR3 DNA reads TGCAGCGCGGGACTAGTTAGTGGTGAGCAGTACTTC.

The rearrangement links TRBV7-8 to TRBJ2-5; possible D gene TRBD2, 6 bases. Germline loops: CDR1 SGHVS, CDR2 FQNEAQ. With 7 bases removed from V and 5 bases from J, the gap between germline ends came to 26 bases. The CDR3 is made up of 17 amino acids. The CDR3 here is CASTPTSRPFGFETQYF. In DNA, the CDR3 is TGTGCCAGCACCCCGACTAGTAGGCCATTCGGTTTCGAGACCCAGTACTTC.

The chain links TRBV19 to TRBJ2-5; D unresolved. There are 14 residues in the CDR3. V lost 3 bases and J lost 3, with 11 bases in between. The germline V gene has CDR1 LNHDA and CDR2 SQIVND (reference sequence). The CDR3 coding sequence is TGTGCCAGTAGTATGTGGGCCCGGGAAGAGACCCAGTACTTC. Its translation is CASSMWAREETQYF.

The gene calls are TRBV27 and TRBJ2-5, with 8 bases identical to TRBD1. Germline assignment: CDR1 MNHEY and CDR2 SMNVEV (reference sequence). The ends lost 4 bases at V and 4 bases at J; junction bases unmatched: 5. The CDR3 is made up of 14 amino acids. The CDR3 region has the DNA TGTGCCAGCAGTTGGGACAGGCTCACAGAGACCCAGTACTTC. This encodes CASSWDRLTETQYF.

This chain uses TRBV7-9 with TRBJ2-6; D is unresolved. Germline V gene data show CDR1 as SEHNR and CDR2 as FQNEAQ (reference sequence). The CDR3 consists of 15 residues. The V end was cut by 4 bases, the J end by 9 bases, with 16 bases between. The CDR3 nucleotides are TGTGCCAGCAGCTCAAACTCCGGCTCAGACAACGTCCTGACTTTC. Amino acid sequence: CASSSNSGSDNVLTF. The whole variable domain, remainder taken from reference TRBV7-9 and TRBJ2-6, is DTGVSQNPRHKITKRGQNVTFRCDPISEHNRLYWYRQTLGQGPEFLTYFQNEAQLEKSRLLSDRFSAERPKGSFSTLEIQRTEQGDSAMYLCASSSNSGSDNVLTFGAGSRLTVL.

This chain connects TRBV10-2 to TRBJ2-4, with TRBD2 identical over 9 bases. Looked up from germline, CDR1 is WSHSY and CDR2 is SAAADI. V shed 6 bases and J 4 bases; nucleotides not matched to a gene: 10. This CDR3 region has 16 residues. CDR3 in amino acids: CASRVPSGNLKNIQYF. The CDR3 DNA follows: TGCGCCAGCAGGGTACCTAGCGGGAACCTGAAAAACATTCAGTACTTC.

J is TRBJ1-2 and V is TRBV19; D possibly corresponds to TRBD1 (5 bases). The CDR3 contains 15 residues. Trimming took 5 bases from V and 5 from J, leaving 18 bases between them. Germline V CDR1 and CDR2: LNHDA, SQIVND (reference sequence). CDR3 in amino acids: CASSLMYKGPYGYTF. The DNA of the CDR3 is TGTGCCAGTAGTTTGATGTACAAGGGACCGTATGGCTACACCTTC.

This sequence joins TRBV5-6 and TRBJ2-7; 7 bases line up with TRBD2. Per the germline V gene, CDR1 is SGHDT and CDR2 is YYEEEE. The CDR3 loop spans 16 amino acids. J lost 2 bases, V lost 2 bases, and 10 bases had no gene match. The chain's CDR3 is CASSLNGLAETYEQYF. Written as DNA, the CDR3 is TGTGCCAGCAGCTTAAACGGCCTAGCGGAGACCTACGAGCAGTACTTC.

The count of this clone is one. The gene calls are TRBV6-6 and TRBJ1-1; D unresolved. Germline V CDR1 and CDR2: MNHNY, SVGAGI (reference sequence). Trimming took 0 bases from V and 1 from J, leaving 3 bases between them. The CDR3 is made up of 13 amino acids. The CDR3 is CASSYSANTEAFF. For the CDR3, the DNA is TGTGCCAGCAGTTACTCAGCGAACACTGAAGCTTTCTTT.